This T cell receptor (beta chain) appears in the sequencing data of a study of T cells in Graves' hyperthyroidism and ophthalmopathy (dated by TCRdb to about 2019). About the investigation overall: Peripheral blood samples were taken at initial diagnosis, before any treatment was given. Once sampling was done, hyperthyroidism patients were given methimazole at a starting dose of 30 mg daily, whereas ophthalmopathy patients were given high-dose intravenous methylprednisolone. In several Graves' hyperthyroidism patients, the study also compared T-cell repertoires from thyroid tissue with T-cell repertoires from blood. To identify distinguishing TCR V-J signatures, a discovery cohort of 100 patients was used, comprising 40 to 45 with Graves' ophthalmopathy and some 57 with stable Graves' hyperthyroidism. The paper describes TCR Vbeta CDR3 sequencing of 135 peripheral blood samples, made up of 43 ophthalmopathy patients, roughly 72 hyperthyroidism patients and approximately 17 progressor patients. Whether ophthalmopathy could be predicted prospectively was tested in an independent validation cohort made up of under 20 hyperthyroidism patients plus 17 patients who later progressed to ophthalmopathy. For training and testing, the 100 or so patients in the discovery cohort were randomly divided in a 7:3 ratio.

Study-level results and caveats: Most expanded thyroid clonotypes (frequency above 0.001) were also detected in blood, a finding suggesting that blood repertoires may reflect thyroid immune responses. No statistical method was used to fix the sample size in advance, and group allocation was not hidden from the investigators. Ophthalmopathy was separated from stable hyperthyroidism by a 13 V-J signature model, with around 90% sensitivity and about 81% specificity obtained in cross-validation and 80%/75% obtained in testing. In validation, progression to ophthalmopathy was predicted by the model with roughly 69% sensitivity and nearly 75% specificity, a median of around 6.5 months before onset.

Ophthalmopathy patients had moderately to severely active disease, with a Clinical Activity Score of 3 or more, a NOSPECS grade of 4 or more, and a disease duration of less than 3 months. Patients with uncontrolled infections, other autoimmune diseases, pregnancy or lactation were excluded. Diagnoses relied on clinical symptoms, serum thyroxine and TRAb, thyroid ultrasound and orbital computed tomography. PBMCs were isolated from approximately 10 ml of fresh peripheral blood by Ficoll-Paque density gradient centrifugation. Total RNA was extracted with Trizol reagent, and quality was checked on an Agilent 2100 Bioanalyzer. The TCR beta CDR3 regions were amplified from the RNA transcripts. The first round of RT-PCR for the TCR CDR3 was performed with the HTBI primer set and the Qiagen OneStep RT-PCR kit. The libraries were constructed in a second round of multiplex PCR and then size-selected and purified. Sequencing of the libraries was done on an Illumina HiSeq2000 using paired-end 100 bp reads. The original methods were these. SOAPnuke was used to process the raw data, with reads discarded if the reads contained adapters or uncalled bases, had a mean Phred below 15, or lacked an exact constant-primer or identifier match. High-quality paired reads were merged with COPE v1.2.5, and unique nucleotide sequences were defined as clonotypes. MiTCR v1.1 was used to align the clonotypes against IMGT TRBV, TRBD and TRBJ reference segments. The analysis included only V-J combinations with a frequency above 0.0001, which together covered roughly 99% of the repertoires. A TCS score was defined as the ratio between F50 (clonal expansion) and ExV (chaos), using BLOSUM62-based TCRdist between CDR3 peptides within each V-J. Welch's t-statistics and random forest reduced 514 V-J features to 13, which were used in a naive Bayes classifier (R e1071). TCRdb's own reprocessing of the public reads used fastp at Q25 and MiXCR and kept productive beta chains. Rows with a matching CDR3 protein are joined into one entry that keeps the most common DNA and genes. The V and J calls come from TCRdb's annotation, not from the publication. For this sample there are a few hundred thousand distinct CDR3 sequences; under 20% appear just once. In total, the top ten clones hold 15% to 20% of the sample.

V lost 4 bases and J lost 5 bases; the stretch between them is 14 bases long. There are 14 amino acids in the CDR3, from cysteine to phenylalanine inclusive. Just CDR3 DNA is preserved here, 42 bases in frame from base 1. According to the germline V gene (reference sequence), CDR1 reads SEHNR and CDR2 reads FQNEAQ. Ten or more counts support this clonotype. The clone's antigen remains unknown. The sample holds no much larger clone one base away, and base qualities are not on file. The source of this sequence is a woman aged 18-29 years with Graves' ophthalmopathy. Input material: blood. The sequence is built from TRBV7-9 and TRBJ2-5, with a tentative D gene TRBD2 over 5 matching bases. The CDR3 protein sequence reads: CASSWVNERETQYF. Here is the DNA: TGTGCCAGCAGCTGGGTCAATGAGCGGGAGACCCAGTACTTC.